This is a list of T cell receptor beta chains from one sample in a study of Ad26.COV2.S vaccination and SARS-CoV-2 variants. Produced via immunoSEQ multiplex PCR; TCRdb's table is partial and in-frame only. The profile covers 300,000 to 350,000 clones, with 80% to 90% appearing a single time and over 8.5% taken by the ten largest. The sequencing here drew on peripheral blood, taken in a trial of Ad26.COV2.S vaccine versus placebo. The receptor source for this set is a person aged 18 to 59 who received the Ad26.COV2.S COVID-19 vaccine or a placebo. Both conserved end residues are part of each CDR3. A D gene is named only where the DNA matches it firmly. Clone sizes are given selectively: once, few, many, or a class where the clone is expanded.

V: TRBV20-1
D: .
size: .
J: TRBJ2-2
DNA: TGCAGTGCTCGTGGGGAGAACACCGGGGAGCTGTTTTTT
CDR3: CSARGENTGELFF

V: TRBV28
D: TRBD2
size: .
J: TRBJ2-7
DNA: TGTGCCAGCAGTTTAGCCGGGACTAGCGGGAGGGCCGCCGAGCAGTACTTC
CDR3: CASSLAGTSGRAAEQYF

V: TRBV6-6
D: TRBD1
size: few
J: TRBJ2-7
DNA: TGTGCCAGCAGTTACCACCAGAGACAGGGGTACGAGCAGTACTTC
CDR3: CASSYHQRQGYEQYF

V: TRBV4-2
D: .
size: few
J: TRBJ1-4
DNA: TGTGCCAGCAGCCAAGAACTTGCGGCCGGAATGGGAAAACTGTTTTTT
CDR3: CASSQELAAGMGKLFF

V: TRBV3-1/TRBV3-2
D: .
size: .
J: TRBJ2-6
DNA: TGTGCCAGCAGCCAATCGGGGGCCAACGTCCTGACTTTC
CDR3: CASSQSGANVLTF

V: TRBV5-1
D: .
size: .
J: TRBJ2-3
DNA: TGCGCCAGCAGCTGGCCCCGCGGGGCACACTCAGATACGCAGTATTTT
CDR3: CASSWPRGAHSDTQYF

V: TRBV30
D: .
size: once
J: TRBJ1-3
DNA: TGTGCCTGGGGACATATCTCTGGAAACACCATATATTTT
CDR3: CAWGHISGNTIYF

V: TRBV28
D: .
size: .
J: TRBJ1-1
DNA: TGTGCCAGCAGTCTCGCTCCGGTTGGGGAGCGTGAGGCTTTCTTT
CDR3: CASSLAPVGEREAFF

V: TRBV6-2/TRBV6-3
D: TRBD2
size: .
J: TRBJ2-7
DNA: TGTGCCAGCAGCACCACTAGCGGGGCCCGATACGAGCAGTACTTC
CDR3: CASSTTSGARYEQYF

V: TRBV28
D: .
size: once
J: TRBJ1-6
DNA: TGTGCCAGCAGTCTATATGACAGGATCTCATCCTATAATTCACCCCTCCACTTT
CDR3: CASSLYDRISSYNSPLHF

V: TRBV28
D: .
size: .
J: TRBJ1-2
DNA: TGTGCCAGCAGTTTAACCCAGGGCTCGTGGGGGGTAAACGGTTATGGCTACACCTTC
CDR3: CASSLTQGSWGVNGYGYTF